This note documents a single T cell receptor beta chain sequence. Trimming cost V 3 bases and J 9 bases, with 12 bases left between them. Germline V CDR1 and CDR2: SGHKS, YYEKEE (reference sequence). The CDR3 totals 12 residues. This sample stems from a study of blood T cell repertoires in COVID-19. Across the whole study: Specimens from acute and convalescent COVID-19 originated in the United States, Italy and Spain. PBMCs, B-cell-depleted T cells, or T cells were the source of the cDNA or gDNA that made up the material.

In the original workflow: Reference gene primer amplification gave estimated nucleated cell counts. Libraries were prepared by immunoSEQ multiplex PCR; TCRdb keeps only in-frame clonotypes and omits some of them. The D gene and trimming were derived from the DNA, and the V and J assignments and clone size from that table. The sample lists about 98,000 clones; 82% were seen once. Sequencing input: peripheral blood. This sequence originates from a man between 65 and 85 years old with active or convalescent COVID-19. The chain carries TRBV5-5 and TRBJ1-1; TRBD1 might be the D (6 bases). CDR3 region: CASSSATGQAFF. The CDR3 DNA reads TGTGCCAGCAGCTCCGCTACAGGGCAAGCTTTCTTT.